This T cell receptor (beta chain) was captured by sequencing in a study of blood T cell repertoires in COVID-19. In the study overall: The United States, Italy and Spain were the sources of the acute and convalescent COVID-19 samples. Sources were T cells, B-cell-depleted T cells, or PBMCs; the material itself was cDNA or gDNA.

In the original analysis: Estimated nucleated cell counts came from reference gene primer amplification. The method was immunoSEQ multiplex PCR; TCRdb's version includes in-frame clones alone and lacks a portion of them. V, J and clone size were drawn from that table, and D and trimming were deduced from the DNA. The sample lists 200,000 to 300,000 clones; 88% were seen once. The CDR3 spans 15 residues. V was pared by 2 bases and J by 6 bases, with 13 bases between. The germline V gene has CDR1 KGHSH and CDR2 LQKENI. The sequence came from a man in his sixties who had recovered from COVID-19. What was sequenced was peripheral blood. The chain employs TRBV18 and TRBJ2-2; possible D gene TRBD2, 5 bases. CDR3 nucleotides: TGTGCCAGCTCACCAGCCGGGATCAACGCCGGGGAGCTGTTTTTT. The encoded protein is CASSPAGINAGELFF.